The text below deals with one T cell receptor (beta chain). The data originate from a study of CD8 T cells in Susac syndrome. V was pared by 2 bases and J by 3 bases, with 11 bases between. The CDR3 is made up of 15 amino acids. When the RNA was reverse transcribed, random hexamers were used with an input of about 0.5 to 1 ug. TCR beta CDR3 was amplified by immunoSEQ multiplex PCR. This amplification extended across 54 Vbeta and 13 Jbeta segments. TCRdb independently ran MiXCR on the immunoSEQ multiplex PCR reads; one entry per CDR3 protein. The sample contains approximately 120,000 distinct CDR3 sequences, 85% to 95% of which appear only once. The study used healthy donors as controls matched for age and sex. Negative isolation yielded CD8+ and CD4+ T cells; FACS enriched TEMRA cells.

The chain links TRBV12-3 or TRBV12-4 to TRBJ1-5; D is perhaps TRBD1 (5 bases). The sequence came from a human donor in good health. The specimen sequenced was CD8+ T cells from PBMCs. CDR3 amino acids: CASSLWSRDNQPQHF. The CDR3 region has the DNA TGTGCCAGCAGTTTATGGTCCAGGGACAATCAGCCCCAGCATTTT.